In its sample, the clone carrying this T cell receptor (beta chain) was seen a few times. Its antigen is undetermined. TCRdb re-called the RT-PCR reads through MiXCR, storing one row per CDR3 protein. The sample records 700,000 to 800,000 distinct CDR3 sequences, about 18% being singletons. These data belong to a study of response to subunit inactivated influenza vaccine. This CDR3 spans 14 amino acids. Trimming took 5 bases from V and 4 from J, leaving 13 bases between them. Looked up from germline, CDR1 is SEHNR and CDR2 is FQNEAQ (reference sequence). Regarding the study as a whole: That few new T cells are recruited by each seasonal influenza vaccination was the authors' suggestion.

The rearrangement uses TRBV7-9 and TRBJ2-3; TRBD2 might be the D (6 bases). The sequence was obtained from a man aged 50-59 years who received an inactivated influenza vaccine. The specimen was PBMCs from blood, collected roughly 5 days after vaccination. The CDR3 loop reads CASSPGTFPDTQYF. CDR3 in DNA: TGTGCCAGCAGCCCGGGGACTTTTCCAGATACGCAGTATTTT.